Listed below are T cell receptor beta chains from one sample, sequenced in a study of T cells in Graves' hyperthyroidism and ophthalmopathy. One entry per CDR3 protein results from TCRdb running MiXCR on the multiplex PCR reads. The sample lists 340,000 or so distinct CDR3 sequences; 15% to 20% were seen once. The sequenced sample consisted of blood. These TCRs come from a woman aged 50 to 60 with Graves' hyperthyroidism. CDR3s include the opening cysteine and the closing phenylalanine or tryptophan.

v_gene	j_gene	CDR3aa
TRBV4-1	TRBJ1-1	CASSQEGTGMDTEAFF
TRBV5-1	TRBJ2-1	CASSVSGLEDYNEQFF
TRBV20-1	TRBJ2-5	CSAGDSSLKGETQYF
TRBV6-1	TRBJ1-2	CASISGDRYGYTF
TRBV12-3/TRBV12-4	TRBJ2-7	CASSRSSGRIGEQYF
TRBV7-8	TRBJ2-7	CASSLNLVRGGYSYEQYF
TRBV6-1	TRBJ2-5	CASTKRDRETQYF
TRBV28	TRBJ2-2	CASSFQGAANTGELFF
TRBV7-9	TRBJ2-5	CASSFRPQETQYF
TRBV19	TRBJ2-1	CASSNPTRYSYNEQFF
TRBV7-8	TRBJ1-4	CASRGQGKEKLFF
TRBV19	TRBJ2-5	CASSIAGTGGETQYF
TRBV6-1	TRBJ1-1	CASSYILGGGTEAFF
TRBV28	TRBJ2-7	CASSFTIYEQYF
TRBV6-1	TRBJ2-3	CAVDIPFTDTQYF
TRBV6-6	TRBJ1-2	CASSYSSLLAANYGYTF
TRBV5-1	TRBJ2-1	CASSTLGGGSYNEQFF
TRBV29-1	TRBJ2-5	CSVGRETQYF
TRBV30	TRBJ2-7	CAWSVPVAGTYEQYF
TRBV6-1	TRBJ1-3	CASRMGRTSTSGNTIYF
TRBV5-1	TRBJ1-1	CASSFGSGTEAFF
TRBV5-1	TRBJ2-3	CASSLPSIDTQYF
TRBV11-2	TRBJ2-7	CASKGTAYEQYF
TRBV11-2	TRBJ1-6	CASKLGQGGSPLHF
TRBV5-5	TRBJ2-3	CASSGNVGSTDTQYF
TRBV20-1	TRBJ2-1	CSASGTAFAEQLF
TRBV3-1	TRBJ2-1	CASSLGAGSYNEQFF
TRBV3-1	TRBJ1-1	CASSHDGWNTEAFF
TRBV30	TRBJ2-7	CAWSKGVSVDEQYF
TRBV3-1	TRBJ2-2	CASSLWRAPGTGELFF
TRBV6-5	TRBJ2-7	CASSSRTSGAYEQYF
TRBV20-1	TRBJ2-5	CSARGPGGETQYF
TRBV20-1	TRBJ1-2	CSARDGTGLNYGYTF
TRBV20-1	TRBJ2-5	CSAPGLAGGPGQETQYF
TRBV5-5	TRBJ1-5	CASSLDSSSIKPQHF
TRBV6-1	TRBJ2-3	CASSWKGGDTQYF
TRBV5-1	TRBJ2-2	CASSLTAPEAGELFF
TRBV14	TRBJ2-5	CASSQGFSAGLQETQYF
TRBV2	TRBJ1-4	CASNRRGSLGKLFF
TRBV7-8	TRBJ1-5	CASSSPTGVGGQPQHF
TRBV3-1	TRBJ1-6	CASSRTRATGLDSPLHF